The source of this TCR beta chain is a study of T cell changes during pregnancy in multiple sclerosis (dated by TCRdb to 2018 to 2020). Regarding the study in general: The study looked at changes in the T cell repertoire across pregnancy in women with multiple sclerosis.

CDR1 and CDR2, per the germline V gene (reference sequence), are SGHNT and YYREEE. Inclusive of the bounding cysteine and phenylalanine, the CDR3 is 14 residues long. The retained sequence is limited to the CDR3, 42 bases, with the frame set at the first base. V gives up 4 bases and J gives up 6 bases, and the segment between their germline ends measures 13 bases. As for this clone: No cognate antigen has been identified for it. Per-base qualities were not stored, and no clone one base away is much larger.

The protocol used for the library was the immunoSEQ multiplex PCR assay. TCRdb limited this immuneACCESS table to in-frame rearrangements with V and J called. A share of clones is missing; checked studies link under half to unresolved V genes, and the rest is unexplained. This sample is represented by approximately 46,000 clones; about 90% of them were singletons. Under 6.5% of the sample is taken by the ten largest. The sequence came from a female donor in good health, enrolled as a control in a pregnancy study. Recombination linked TRBV5-4 to TRBJ1-4, with the D gene uncertain. This specimen consisted of peripheral blood, obtained after pregnancy. The nucleotide sequence is given as TGTGCCAGCAGCCTAGGGAGGAGTCATGAAAAACTGTTTTTT. Its product reads: CASSLGRSHEKLFF.